These 30 T cell receptor beta chains came from one sample sequenced in a study of shared clonotypes between healthy human individuals. Profiled with immunoSEQ multiplex PCR; TCRdb holds only in-frame clones, not every one. The data contain more than 2,000,000 clones, 85% to 95% of them seen just once; the ten biggest clones take up about 0.41%. What was sequenced was naive CD4+ T cells from PBMCs. Subset specified: CD45RA+ positively selected. The source is a man aged 18 to 29 in good health. Some clones in this sample may be carry-over from other donors' samples.

The chain has TRBV11-2 and TRBJ1-2; 8 bases fit TRBD1. CDR1 is SGHAT and CDR2 is FQNNGV in the germline V gene. V trimming: 5 bases; J trimming: 14 bases; junction bases outside the gene matches: 7. The CDR3 totals 11 residues. The CDR3 DNA follows: TGTGCCAGCAGCCTTGGACAGGGAAGTACCTTC. As protein: CASSLGQGSTF. The full variable domain, in which reference TRBV11-2 and TRBJ1-2 provide the parts outside the CDR3, is EAGVAQSPRYKIIEKRQSVAFWCNPISGHATLYWYQQILGQGPKLLIQFQNNGVVDDSQLPKDRFSAERLKGVDSTLKIQPAKLEDSAVYLCASSLGQGSTFGSGTRLTVV.

This chain uses TRBV7-3 with TRBJ2-7; 9 positions agree with TRBD2. CDR1 SGHTA and CDR2 FQGTGA come from the germline V gene. V dropped 1 base and J dropped 3; count of bases not matched to a gene: 10. This CDR3 is built from 17 residues. Here the CDR3 DNA reads TGTGCCAGCAGCTTAAGGCTAGCGGGACGTATTCTCTACGAGCAGTACTTC. Its protein product is CASSLRLAGRILYEQYF.

The V call is TRBV6-1, the J call TRBJ1-2, with D unresolved. V shed 4 bases and J shed 2 bases, with 8 bases lying between them. Germline values: CDR1 MNHNS, CDR2 SASEGT. This CDR3 has 13 amino acids. The CDR3 DNA reads as TGTGCCAGCAGTGTAAGGCAGAACTATGGCTACACCTTC. It translates to CASSVRQNYGYTF.

Notes on this clone: The same CDR3 arises from other DNA sequences in this sample as well. This chain uses TRBV28 with TRBJ1-2; D not resolved. The V gene's germline CDR1 is MDHEN and CDR2 SYDVKM. V was clipped by 2 bases and J by 4 bases, with 5 bases between them. There are 12 residues in the CDR3. CDR3 region: CASSLGFYGYTF. The CDR3 DNA is TGTGCCAGCAGTTTAGGGTTCTATGGCTACACCTTC.

The V and J genes are TRBV2 and TRBJ1-3, with D perhaps matching TRBD1 (5 bases). The CDR3 covers 14 residues. CDR1 and CDR2 from the germline V gene are SNHLY and FYNNEI. V dropped 8 bases and J dropped 7 bases, with 18 bases sitting between them. The CDR3 spells CASLGRGSGNTIYF. The CDR3 nucleotides are TGTGCCAGCCTCGGTCGGGGGTCGGGGAACACCATATATTTT.

The chain combines TRBV30 with TRBJ1-5, with D possibly matching TRBD1 (5 bases). Per germline, CDR1 GTSNPN and CDR2 SVGIG (reference sequence). V was pared by 5 bases and J by 5 bases, with 13 bases between. The CDR3 is 13 residues long. CDR3 nucleotides: TGTGCCTGGGCAGGGTATGGGGATCAGCCCCAGCATTTT. Residues: CAWAGYGDQPQHF. The full variable domain, completed using reference TRBV30 and TRBJ1-5, is SQTIHQWPATLVQPVGSPLSLECTVEGTSNPNLYWYRQAAGRGLQLLFYSVGIGQISSEVPQNLSASRPQDRQFILSSKKLLLSDSGFYLCAWAGYGDQPQHFGDGTRLSIL.

The rearrangement links TRBV6-6 to TRBJ1-1; the match to TRBD1 covers 10 bases. The germline V gene has CDR1 MNHNY and CDR2 SVGAGI (reference sequence). J was trimmed by 6 bases and V by 10 bases; bases with no gene match: 8. The length of the CDR3 is 13 residues. The CDR3 DNA is TGTGCCACCGCCGGGGGACAGGGGCCTGAAGCTTTCTTT. Residues: CATAGGQGPEAFF.

About this clone: This specimen includes other DNA sequences encoding the same CDR3. The chain uses TRBV2 and TRBJ1-5; D is unclear. There are 12 residues in the CDR3. V lost 8 bases to trimming and J lost 2 bases, with 7 bases between them. Per germline, CDR1 SNHLY and CDR2 FYNNEI. The CDR3 reads CASRGGNQPQHF. For the CDR3, the DNA is TGTGCCAGCCGGGGTGGCAATCAGCCCCAGCATTTT.

The chain has TRBV11-1 and TRBJ2-6, with D unresolved. CDR3 length: 16 amino acids. Germline CDR1 and CDR2: SGHAT and FQDESV (reference sequence). Trimming removed 2 bases from V and 0 bases from J, with 8 bases in between. The CDR3 DNA is TGTGCCAGCAGCTTATCCCCAATCTCTGGGGCCAACGTCCTGACTTTC. This codes for CASSLSPISGANVLTF.

The CDR3 DNA reads TGTGCCAGCTCACCACAAGGACAGGGGGTCTTCGAGCAGTACTTC. Protein: CASSPQGQGVFEQYF. This chain joins TRBV18 and TRBJ2-7; 10 bases are shared with TRBD1. The germline CDR1 and CDR2 sequences are KGHSH and LQKENI. This CDR3 spans 15 amino acids. V was clipped by 1 base and J by 6 bases; unmatched bases: 6.

J is TRBJ1-2 and V is TRBV28; tentative D call: TRBD1 (6 bases). The length of the CDR3 is 14 residues. CDR1 is MDHEN, CDR2 SYDVKM, per germline. With 2 bases removed from V and 8 bases from J, the gap between germline ends came to 15 bases. Written as DNA, the CDR3 is TGTGCCAGCAGTTTAGTGGGCAGGGGAAGGGGCTACACCTTC. This translates into CASSLVGRGRGYTF.

The V and J genes are TRBV28 and TRBJ1-1; D unresolved. This CDR3 contains 12 residues. Trimming removed 7 bases from V and 3 bases from J, with 9 bases in between. Germline V gene lookup returns CDR1 MDHEN and CDR2 SYDVKM. The CDR3, as DNA: TGTGCCAGCAAGGACGGCGACACTGAAGCTTTCTTT. Translated, it gives CASKDGDTEAFF.

The chain couples TRBV29-1 to TRBJ1-2, with D unclear. The germline V gene has CDR1 SQVTM and CDR2 ANQGSEA. The CDR3 has 13 residues. Deletions cut 6 bases from V and 4 bases from J, with 15 bases between. Here the CDR3 DNA reads TGCAGCGTAGCCTCCTCTGAGACCTATGGCTACACCTTC. Residues: CSVASSETYGYTF.

This clone was counted a single time. The chain combines TRBV5-1 with TRBJ2-7; 8 nucleotides align to TRBD1. CDR3 length: 15 amino acids. Trimming took 3 bases from V and 3 from J; bases not matched to a gene: 8. The V gene's germline CDR1 is SGHRS and CDR2 YFSETQ. The CDR3 DNA sequence: TGCGCCAGCAGCTCCCTGACAGGGGCCGGCTACGAGCAGTACTTC. As protein: CASSSLTGAGYEQYF.

The V and J genes are TRBV6-6 and TRBJ1-4; D is undetermined. The V end was cut by 2 bases, the J end by 3 bases, with 4 bases between. Germline CDR1 MNHNY, CDR2 SVGAGI (reference sequence). The CDR3 consists of 13 residues. The CDR3 loop is CASSYVANEKLFF. DNA of the CDR3: TGTGCCAGCAGTTACGTAGCTAATGAAAAACTGTTTTTT.

The chain employs TRBV6-5 and TRBJ2-3, with 7 bases aligning to TRBD1. J gave up 4 bases and V 5 bases, and 6 bases lay outside the gene matches. This CDR3 spans 14 amino acids. Germline CDR1 reads MNHEY; CDR2 reads SVGAGI. For the CDR3, the DNA is TGTGCCAGCAGTACCCGGGACAGTGCAGATACGCAGTATTTT. Amino acid sequence: CASSTRDSADTQYF.

V gene TRBV19 combines with J gene TRBJ2-2, with D possibly being TRBD1 (5 bases). Germline assignment: CDR1 LNHDA and CDR2 SQIVND (reference sequence). The V end was cut by 5 bases, the J end by 1 base, with 11 bases between. The CDR3 sequence is 15 residues long. As DNA, the CDR3 is TGTGCCAGTAGTCCGAGGCAGGGGAACACCGGGGAGCTGTTTTTT. Translated, it gives CASSPRQGNTGELFF.

This clone has more than one count but fewer than ten. V gene TRBV15 combines with J gene TRBJ1-2; the match to TRBD1 covers 10 bases. Germline lookup yields CDR1 LNHNV and CDR2 YYDKDF (reference sequence). The CDR3 contains 17 residues. The trim removed 0 bases at V and 8 bases at J, leaving 12 bases unmatched. The CDR3 nucleotides are TGTGCCACCAGCAGAGATCCCGGACAGGGGGTGATACGGGGCTACACCTTC. Amino acid sequence: CATSRDPGQGVIRGYTF.

The V gene is TRBV6-6, the J gene TRBJ2-1, with 9 bases lining up with TRBD2. The ends lost 5 bases at V and 7 bases at J; junction bases unmatched: 6. The CDR3 has 14 amino acids. The V gene's germline CDR1 is MNHNY and CDR2 SVGAGI (reference sequence). The CDR3 sequence: CASSSPSGVNEQFF. CDR3 coding DNA: TGTGCCAGCAGTAGTCCTAGCGGGGTGAATGAGCAGTTCTTC.

V gene TRBV4-1 combines with J gene TRBJ2-3; D possibly corresponds to TRBD2 (6 bases). The CDR3 has 18 residues. V lost 3 bases and J lost 0, with 19 bases in between. CDR1 and CDR2 from the germline V gene are MGHRA and YSYEKL. The CDR3 DNA reads TGCGCCAGCAGCCAGAGCCATCTAGCGCGCGCTAGCACAGATACGCAGTATTTT. Its translation is CASSQSHLARASTDTQYF.

This chain uses TRBV7-2 with TRBJ2-7; D unclear. Germline V gene sequence: CDR1 SGHTA, CDR2 FQGNSA. The V end lost 5 bases, the J end lost 6 bases, and 8 bases lay between the germline ends. This CDR3 is 11 amino acids long. The chain's CDR3 is CASSLRSEQYF. In DNA form, the CDR3 reads TGTGCCAGCAGCCTCAGAAGCGAGCAGTACTTC.

V and J are TRBV12-5 and TRBJ2-1; 7 positions agree with TRBD2. Germline trimming cut 6 bases from V and 9 bases from J; bases unmatched to any gene: 2. This CDR3 is built from 11 residues. Germline V gives CDR1 LGHNT, CDR2 FRNRAP. CDR3 sequence: CASGRGGEQFF. Here the CDR3 DNA reads TGTGCTAGTGGCCGCGGGGGTGAGCAGTTCTTC.

This rearrangement joins TRBV28 to TRBJ1-2; 8 positions agree with TRBD1. V was pared by 3 bases and J by 1 base, with 7 bases of the junction left unmatched. CDR1 MDHEN and CDR2 SYDVKM come from the germline V gene. This CDR3 region has 16 residues. CDR3 protein: CASSFTRDRINYGYTF. The DNA for the CDR3 is TGTGCCAGCAGTTTTACCAGGGACAGGATTAACTATGGCTACACCTTC.

V and J are TRBV6-5 and TRBJ2-1, with D possibly matching TRBD1 (5 bases). Germline V gene data show CDR1 as MNHEY and CDR2 as SVGAGI. There are 13 residues in the CDR3. V lost 2 bases, J lost 11 bases, and 13 bases lay in between. This CDR3 is CASSYVNTGKQFF. In DNA, the CDR3 is TGTGCCAGCAGTTACGTCAACACAGGCAAGCAGTTCTTC.

Points on this clone: The sample carries other DNA sequences with the same CDR3. V usage is TRBV29-1 and J usage is TRBJ2-3; 13 bases agree with TRBD2. The CDR3 runs to 14 residues. V dropped 7 bases and J dropped 1; count of bases not matched to a gene: 2. CDR1 and CDR2 from the germline V gene are SQVTM and ANQGSEA. CDR3 residues: CSGGLAGGTDTQYF. CDR3 bases: TGCAGCGGTGGACTAGCGGGAGGCACAGATACGCAGTATTTT.

This sequence joins TRBV6-6 and TRBJ1-1; D gene ambiguous. The V and J ends lost 0 bases and 4 bases respectively, with 9 bases between them. The CDR3 is 14 amino acids. The V gene's germline CDR1 is MNHNY and CDR2 SVGAGI (reference sequence). The CDR3 protein is CASSYSRTSTEAFF. CDR3 nucleotides: TGTGCCAGCAGTTACTCGAGAACGAGCACTGAAGCTTTCTTT.

This clone was seen a single time. V gene TRBV7-2 combines with J gene TRBJ2-5, with TRBD1 matching 7 bases. The CDR3 consists of 15 residues. J gave up 2 bases and V 1 base, and 4 bases lay outside the gene matches. The germline gives CDR1 SGHTA, CDR2 FQGNSA. CDR3 amino acids: CASSLVRDSQETQYF. DNA of the CDR3: TGTGCCAGCAGCTTAGTCAGGGACAGTCAAGAGACCCAGTACTTC.

The chain has TRBV19 and TRBJ2-7, with a weak D call TRBD2 (5 bases). This CDR3 has 14 amino acids. Germline V gene sequence: CDR1 LNHDA, CDR2 SQIVND (reference sequence). V was pared by 5 bases and J by 3 bases, with 14 bases between. The CDR3 loop reads CASSPGDSDYEQYF. The CDR3 bases are TGTGCCAGTAGTCCCGGGGATTCGGACTACGAGCAGTACTTC.

The chain links TRBV28 to TRBJ2-1, with TRBD1 identical over 9 bases. CDR3 size: 14 residues. J was trimmed by 14 bases and V by 7 bases; bases with no gene match: 15. Germline lookup yields CDR1 MDHEN and CDR2 SYDVKM. Here the CDR3 DNA reads TGTGCCAGCACCGCTGGGACAGGGAGGATTCAGAAGTTCTTC. Translation: CASTAGTGRIQKFF.

The CDR3 reads CASTDGRRFSGNTIYF. CDR3 bases: TGTGCCAGCACCGATGGACGGCGATTCTCTGGAAACACCATATATTTT. The chain joins TRBV28 to TRBJ1-3; D remains ambiguous. Per the germline V gene, CDR1 is MDHEN and CDR2 is SYDVKM. The V end lost 7 bases, the J end lost 0 bases, and 16 bases lay between the germline ends. This CDR3 contains 16 residues.